The clone carrying this TCR beta chain was seen a handful of times. This record comes from a study of blood T cell repertoires in COVID-19. Study context: The study drew acute and convalescent COVID-19 samples from the United States, Italy and Spain.

Sequencing was performed with immunoSEQ multiplex PCR; in TCRdb, only in-frame clones are kept and a portion is missing. The data show hundreds of thousands of clones, about 87% seen once. CDR3 length: 15 residues. V was clipped by 5 bases and J by 0 bases; unmatched bases: 6. Germline lookup yields CDR1 SGHVS and CDR2 FQNEAQ. The source is a woman aged 45-60 years who had recovered from COVID-19. The gene calls are TRBV7-8 and TRBJ2-7; 8 nucleotides align to TRBD1. The sample consisted of peripheral blood. CDR3 protein: CASSLTGGYSYEQYF. The CDR3 DNA reads TGTGCCAGCAGCCTTACAGGGGGTTACTCCTACGAGCAGTACTTC.